The 24 T cell receptor beta chains below all came from one sample that was sequenced in a study of spatial heterogeneity in lung cancer. Sample time point: sample taken at primary tumor resection. TCRdb analysed the 5' RACE reads with MiXCR anew, one entry per CDR3 protein. The sample lists fewer than 18,000 distinct CDR3 sequences, roughly 3.9% occurring once. Sequences were derived from normal lung tissue next to the tumor, sampled at surgery. The receptors shown here come from a male donor with early-stage non-small cell lung cancer.

This clonotype showed up just a few times. Little can be read into the size of this beta chain, an off-target read in a library designed for alpha chains. V and J are TRBV4-2 and TRBJ2-3, with 11 nucleotides matching TRBD2. This CDR3 is 14 amino acids long. Germline CDR1 LGHNA, CDR2 YNFKEQ. The V segment lost 1 base and the J segment 10 bases; nucleotides outside the gene matches: 4. CDR3 in amino acids: CASSQGTSGSSQYF. The CDR3 DNA follows: TGTGCCAGCAGCCAAGGCACTAGCGGGAGTTCGCAGTATTTT.

This clonotype has a count of ten or more. This beta chain was picked up by a library intended for alpha chains and is off target, so its count carries little meaning. The rearrangement uses TRBV6-5 and TRBJ1-6; 7 bases agree with TRBD1. Per germline, CDR1 MNHEY and CDR2 SVGAGI. With 4 bases clipped from V and 13 bases from J, the junction kept 7 bases outside the gene matches. This CDR3 is 13 amino acids long. The CDR3 reads CASSSLQGTPLHF. In nucleotides, the CDR3 is TGTGCCAGCAGTTCTCTACAGGGGACGCCCCTCCACTTT.

This clonotype was seen many times. This beta chain slipped into a library made for alpha chains as a stray read, so its size is not meaningful. The chain links TRBV29-1 to TRBJ1-2; weak D call: TRBD1 (5 bases). Trimming pared 1 base from V and 2 bases from J, leaving 11 bases between. The germline V gene encodes CDR1 SQVTM and CDR2 ANQGSEA. The CDR3 consists of 14 residues. CDR3 amino acids: CSVEVRGENYGYTF. The DNA of the CDR3 is TGCAGCGTTGAAGTCCGGGGGGAAAACTATGGCTACACCTTC.

In this sample, this clonotype turned up many times. This beta chain is off target for a library built for alpha chains, so its abundance means little. The CDR3 DNA is TGCGCCAGCAGCTTGGGAGGGACTAGCGGGACTCGAGTGGATACGCAGTATTTT. As protein: CASSLGGTSGTRVDTQYF. The rearrangement joins TRBV5-1 to TRBJ2-3; TRBD2 aligns across 13 bases. The junction had 10 bases not matched to a gene; V was cut back by 0 bases and J by 6 bases. CDR3 size: 18 residues. Germline loops: CDR1 SGHRS, CDR2 YFSETQ.

This clonotype was seen many times. Being off target in a library aimed at alpha chains, this beta chain has a size of little meaning. This chain uses TRBV25-1 with TRBJ1-5; maybe TRBD1 (5 bases). Deletions cut 8 bases from V and 4 bases from J, with 12 bases between. CDR3 size: 13 residues. Germline loops: CDR1 MGHDK, CDR2 SYGVNS. CDR3 sequence (DNA): TGTGCCAGCCGGGGCCAACCTAATCAGCCCCAGCATTTT. Protein product: CASRGQPNQPQHF. The full variable domain, in which reference TRBV25-1 and TRBJ1-5 provide the parts outside the CDR3, is EADIYQTPRYLVIGTGKKITLECSQTMGHDKMYWYQQDPGMELHLIHYSYGVNSTEKGDLSSESTVSRIRTEHFPLTLESARPSHTSQYLCASRGQPNQPQHFGDGTRLSIL.

This clonotype occurred many times. This beta chain is a stray read from a library made for alpha chains; its abundance is not meaningful. The chain links TRBV5-1 to TRBJ2-5; D is unclear. The CDR3 length is 12 residues. V lost 4 bases and J lost 2, with 6 bases in between. Germline V gene sequence: CDR1 SGHRS, CDR2 YFSETQ. In DNA, the CDR3 is TGCGCCAGCAGCCGAGGACAAGAGACCCAGTACTTC. Its protein product is CASSRGQETQYF.

This clonotype was seen repeatedly, ten times or more. In a library made to pick up alpha chains, this beta chain is a stray read with a size that means little. The V call is TRBV29-1, the J call TRBJ2-7; D is perhaps TRBD1 (6 bases). The CDR3 is 13 amino acids. Germline V gives CDR1 SQVTM, CDR2 ANQGSEA. With 4 bases removed from V and 4 bases from J, the gap between germline ends came to 14 bases. The CDR3 sequence: CSVGGQGKYEQYF. The CDR3 DNA reads TGCAGCGTTGGGGGGCAGGGAAAGTACGAGCAGTACTTC.

Many counts were recorded for this clonotype. This beta chain is a stray read from a library made for alpha chains; its abundance is not meaningful. The V call is TRBV19, the J call TRBJ2-5; D not resolved. Germline lookup yields CDR1 LNHDA and CDR2 SQIVND (reference sequence). V was clipped by 5 bases and J by 0 bases, with 10 bases between them. The CDR3 length is 14 residues. This CDR3 is CASSFSRDQETQYF. The CDR3 DNA reads TGTGCCAGTAGTTTCTCCAGAGACCAAGAGACCCAGTACTTC. Complete variable domain (other parts from reference TRBV19 and TRBJ2-5): DGGITQSPKYLFRKEGQNVTLSCEQNLNHDAMYWYRQDPGQGLRLIYYSQIVNDFQKGDIAEGYSVSREKKESFPLTVTSAQKNPTAFYLCASSFSRDQETQYFGPGTRLLVL.

This clonotype occurred many times. Since it is a stray read in a library aimed at alpha chains, this beta chain has a size that is not meaningful. The chain carries TRBV2 and TRBJ2-5; 11 positions match TRBD2. V lost 6 bases, J lost 4 bases, and 1 base stayed unmatched. Germline lookup yields CDR1 SNHLY and CDR2 FYNNEI. This CDR3 has 13 residues. The CDR3 DNA sequence: TGTGCCAGCAGCGGACTAGCGGGAGAGACCCAGTACTTC. It specifies CASSGLAGETQYF.

This clonotype came up many times. The library was built for alpha chains, so this beta chain is an off-target read and its size means little. The CDR3 is CATSRTDRTYEQYF. CDR3 DNA: TGTGCCACCAGCAGAACGGACAGGACCTACGAGCAGTACTTC. The chain is built from TRBV15 and TRBJ2-7, with 7 positions matching TRBD1. The CDR3 has 14 amino acids. V gave up 2 bases and J gave up 2 bases; unmatched junction bases: 3. Germline V gene lookup returns CDR1 LNHNV and CDR2 YYDKDF (reference sequence).

At least ten counts were recorded for this clonotype. This beta chain is a stray read from a library made for alpha chains; its abundance is not meaningful. This sequence joins TRBV3-1 and TRBJ1-1, with 9 bases that match TRBD1. Germline CDR1 LGHDT, CDR2 YNNKEL (reference sequence). The CDR3 extends over 14 amino acids. The junction had 6 bases not matched to a gene; V was cut back by 5 bases and J by 5 bases. The CDR3 bases are TGTGCCAGCAGCGGGACAGGGTTAGGGACTGAAGCTTTCTTT. Protein product: CASSGTGLGTEAFF.

In this sample, this clonotype turned up a few times. Since the library was made to target alpha chains, this beta chain is a stray read and its abundance is not meaningful. The chain recombines TRBV20-1 with TRBJ2-7, with 9 bases lining up with TRBD1. In germline, CDR1 is DFQATT, CDR2 SNEGSKA (reference sequence). After removal of 6 bases from V and 0 bases from J, the junction contained 6 bases not matched to a gene. This CDR3 spans 14 amino acids. The DNA for the CDR3 is TGCAGTGCGTTCGGACAGGGGAGCTCCTACGAGCAGTACTTC. Translation: CSAFGQGSSYEQYF.

At least ten counts were recorded for this clonotype. Since it is a stray read in a library aimed at alpha chains, this beta chain has a size that is not meaningful. The V gene is TRBV7-9, the J gene TRBJ2-1; unclear D gene. Per the germline V gene, CDR1 is SEHNR and CDR2 is FQNEAQ (reference sequence). CDR3 length equals 15 residues. Trimming pared 0 bases from V and 6 bases from J, leaving 12 bases between. The DNA of the CDR3 is TGTGCCAGCAGCTTAGCGGGAAGTCCCATCAATGAGCAGTTCTTC. This translates into CASSLAGSPINEQFF.

This clonotype was counted many times. Being off target in a library aimed at alpha chains, this beta chain has a size of little meaning. The J gene is TRBJ2-2, the V gene TRBV20-1; a weak D match, TRBD1 (5 bases). V was shortened by 1 base and J by 5 bases, with 11 bases between the two germline ends. The CDR3 totals 14 residues. The germline gives CDR1 DFQATT, CDR2 SNEGSKA (reference sequence). CDR3 bases: TGCAGTGCTAGAGGACCCAGGGTTACCGGGGAGCTGTTTTTT. Translating it yields CSARGPRVTGELFF.

Ten or more counts support this clonotype. This beta chain is an off-target read within a library intended for alpha chains, so its frequency means little. The gene calls are TRBV5-4 and TRBJ2-7; 8 bases align to TRBD1. J was trimmed by 4 bases and V by 0 bases; bases with no gene match: 6. This CDR3 comprises 15 residues. From germline, CDR1 is SGHNT and CDR2 YYREEE (reference sequence). The CDR3 DNA reads as TGTGCCAGCAGCTTGGCCGGGGACAGGCGATACGAGCAGTACTTC. The encoded protein is CASSLAGDRRYEQYF.

This clonotype was picked up many times. This beta chain is an off-target read within a library intended for alpha chains, so its frequency means little. This chain joins TRBV5-1 and TRBJ2-2; 7 bases line up with TRBD1. The CDR3 is 16 residues long. The germline CDR1 and CDR2 sequences are SGHRS and YFSETQ. V trimming: 1 base; J trimming: 3 bases; junction bases outside the gene matches: 6. The CDR3 nucleotides are TGCGCCAGCAGCTTGCTTACAGGGGCCGACACCGGGGAGCTGTTTTTT. It is translated as CASSLLTGADTGELFF.

This clonotype was recorded many times. Since the library was made to target alpha chains, this beta chain is a stray read and its abundance is not meaningful. The J gene is TRBJ2-5, the V gene TRBV9; no reliable D call. The CDR3 has 15 residues. Germline-derived CDR1 and CDR2 are SGDLS and YYNGEE. V gave up 0 bases and J gave up 2 bases, with 11 bases separating them. The CDR3 DNA is TGTGCCAGCAGCGTAGCGCCAGGCAGTCAAGAGACCCAGTACTTC. Its translation: CASSVAPGSQETQYF.

This clonotype was picked up many times. The library was designed around alpha chains, so this beta chain is a stray read whose abundance carries little weight. The CDR3 protein is CSAQQTSGNQQETQYF. Here the CDR3 DNA reads TGCAGTGCCCAACAGACTAGCGGGAACCAACAAGAGACCCAGTACTTC. V and J are TRBV20-1 and TRBJ2-5; 11 bases line up with TRBD2. The germline gives CDR1 DFQATT, CDR2 SNEGSKA (reference sequence). The ends lost 6 bases at V and 2 bases at J; junction bases unmatched: 11. The CDR3 has 16 residues.

The sample holds many counts of this clonotype. The library was built for alpha chains, so this beta chain is an off-target read and its size means little. V usage is TRBV18 and J usage is TRBJ2-1; unclear D gene. The CDR3 runs to 16 residues. The germline V gene encodes CDR1 KGHSH and CDR2 LQKENI. V lost 3 bases to trimming and J lost 0 bases, with 12 bases between them. DNA for the CDR3: TGTGCCAGCTCACCCCAGGAATTAAGCTCCTACAATGAGCAGTTCTTC. It translates to CASSPQELSSYNEQFF.

This clonotype has ten or more counts. The library was designed around alpha chains, so this beta chain is a stray read whose abundance carries little weight. The chain links TRBV27 to TRBJ2-5, with 8 bases aligning to TRBD1. This CDR3 comprises 15 residues. In germline, CDR1 is MNHEY, CDR2 SMNVEV (reference sequence). The J segment lost 5 bases and the V segment lost 4 bases, leaving 9 bases of the junction unmatched. The CDR3 spells CASSSRTGRGETQYF. The DNA of the CDR3 is TGTGCCAGCAGTTCACGGACAGGGCGCGGGGAGACCCAGTACTTC.

This clonotype has at least ten counts. This beta chain is a stray read from a library made for alpha chains; its abundance is not meaningful. The chain joins TRBV10-1 to TRBJ1-1, with D uncertain. Germline V gives CDR1 WNHNN, CDR2 SYGVQD (reference sequence). The CDR3 consists of 15 residues. V dropped 2 bases and J dropped 1 base, with 11 bases sitting between them. CDR3 protein: CASSEARAANTEAFF. The CDR3 nucleotides are TGCGCCAGCAGTGAGGCGAGGGCCGCGAACACTGAAGCTTTCTTT.

This clonotype appeared many times. A library prepared for alpha chains yielded this beta chain as an off-target read; its size is of little meaning. The rearrangement uses TRBV6-2 or TRBV6-3 and TRBJ2-3; 10 nucleotides align to TRBD1. The junction had 13 bases not matched to a gene; V was cut back by 1 base and J by 6 bases. From germline, CDR1 is MNHEY and CDR2 SVGEGT. The CDR3 contains 18 residues. The CDR3 region is CASSYYSGTGDFTDTQYF. In DNA, the CDR3 is TGTGCCAGCAGTTACTATTCCGGGACAGGGGACTTCACGGATACGCAGTATTTT.

This clonotype turned up a few times. The library was designed around alpha chains, so this beta chain is a stray read whose abundance carries little weight. The V gene is TRBV6-1, the J gene TRBJ1-1; D is possibly TRBD1 (6 bases). CDR1 and CDR2 (germline): MNHNS, SASEGT. This CDR3 has 17 amino acids. V was shortened by 4 bases and J by 5 bases, with 23 bases between the two germline ends. The CDR3 coding sequence is TGTGCCAGCAGTGTGGGGGGGCAGGGGAAGAGTACGACTGAAGCTTTCTTT. Protein sequence: CASSVGGQGKSTTEAFF.

By sample share, this clonotype is medium-sized. This beta chain is an off-target read within a library intended for alpha chains, so its frequency means little. This rearrangement joins TRBV4-1 to TRBJ1-1; D is ambiguous. Germline-derived CDR1 and CDR2 are MGHRA and YSYEKL. V was shortened by 0 bases and J by 0 bases, with 5 bases between the two germline ends. The CDR3 spans 14 residues. This CDR3 reads CASSQERLNTEAFF. The CDR3 DNA reads as TGCGCCAGCAGCCAAGAACGATTGAACACTGAAGCTTTCTTT.